This T cell receptor (beta chain) emerged from a study of human T cells and chemical hapten exposure. Study-level results: Compared to controls, expanded TCRs made significantly more large clusters of similar CDR3s.

To note about this clonotype: The target antigen is unknown.

Per the original methods: Counting gave a median of around 89,000 TCRs per sample, with values ranging from about 23,224 to 690,600. TCRdb independently ran MiXCR on the RACE reads; one entry per CDR3 protein. Here the V and J calls rest on TCRdb's processing, not on the authors' analysis. The table shows tens of thousands of distinct CDR3 sequences, with 12% occurring only once. Documented time point: patch test 1, 2 weeks after DPC sensitization. Described treatment: therapeutic diphenylcyclopropenone sensitization with weekly scalp DPC. The template was total RNA from unfractionated whole blood. CDR1 is SGDLS, CDR2 YYNGEE, per germline. Trimming took off 0 bases at V and 0 bases at J, with 10 bases between the two ends. The CDR3 consists of 15 residues.

This sequence originates from an older woman with alopecia areata. Some clones in this sample may be carry-over from other donors' samples. The starting material was whole blood, obtained in connection with sensitization to the hapten diphenylcyclopropenone (DPC). The chain joins TRBV9 to TRBJ2-7, with D perhaps matching TRBD1 or TRBD2 (5 bases each). In DNA form, the CDR3 reads TGTGCCAGCAGCGTAGGGGGGATCCCCTCCTACGAGCAGTACTTC. Translated: CASSVGGIPSYEQYF.